This passage covers 11 T cell receptor beta chains from one sample sequenced in a study of T-cell reconstitution after alpha-beta-depleted transplantation in children. The TCRbeta library was prepared with unique molecular identifiers. Each CDR3 protein is one row after TCRdb ran MiXCR on the PCR reads. The table lists about 500,000 distinct CDR3 sequences, approximately 32% of them singletons. The source was PBMCs from the stem cell graft donor, collected from the stem cell graft. The receptors stem from a human donor who donated a stem cell graft to a child with aplastic anemia.

The chain couples TRBV7-6 to TRBJ2-1; the match to TRBD2 covers 7 bases. V trimming: 1 base; J trimming: 6 bases; junction bases outside the gene matches: 6. Germline V gene data show CDR1 as SGHVS and CDR2 as FNYEAQ. This CDR3 spans 15 amino acids. CDR3 region: CASSLVRGRTNEQFF. For the CDR3, the DNA is TGTGCCAGCAGCTTAGTCCGCGGGAGAACCAATGAGCAGTTCTTC.

The chain uses TRBV7-3 and TRBJ1-1, with a possible D match to TRBD1 (5 bases). V dropped 4 bases and J dropped 9 bases, with 15 bases sitting between them. Germline lookup yields CDR1 SGHTA and CDR2 FQGTGA. This CDR3 region has 13 residues. The CDR3 spells CASSSRPTGKAFF. The CDR3 nucleotides read TGTGCCAGCAGCTCCCGCCCTACAGGCAAAGCTTTCTTT. The complete variable domain, with remaining parts taken from reference TRBV7-3 and TRBJ1-1, reads GAGVSQTPSNKVTEKGKYVELRCDPISGHTALYWYRQSLGQGPEFLIYFQGTGAADDSGLPNDRFFAVRPEGSVSTLKIQRTERGDSAVYLCASSSRPTGKAFFGQGTRLTVV.

J is TRBJ2-3 and V is TRBV6-4, with D possibly matching TRBD2 (6 bases). CDR3 length: 16 amino acids. Trimming left V 0 bases short and J 0 bases short, with 10 bases between. Germline CDR1 and CDR2: MRHNA and SNTAGT. The CDR3 here is CASSDSRGLSTDTQYF. The CDR3 DNA sequence: TGTGCCAGCAGTGACTCGAGGGGACTTAGCACAGATACGCAGTATTTT.

The chain has TRBV4-3 and TRBJ2-7; D not certain. Germline V gene sequence: CDR1 LGHNA, CDR2 YSLEER. V lost 1 base, J lost 7 bases, and 17 bases lay in between. The CDR3 spans 15 residues. The chain's CDR3 is CASSQGVSLYEEQYF. The DNA of the CDR3 is TGCGCCAGCAGCCAAGGAGTCAGCCTCTACGAGGAGCAGTACTTC.

The J gene is TRBJ2-3, the V gene TRBV15; D remains unclear. The CDR3 contains 12 residues. V was shortened by 0 bases and J by 7 bases, with 5 bases between the two germline ends. From germline, CDR1 is LNHNV and CDR2 YYDKDF (reference sequence). CDR3 nucleotide sequence: TGTGCCACCAGCAGAGACAGCAATACGCAGTATTTT. The encoded protein is CATSRDSNTQYF.

The chain links TRBV10-3 to TRBJ1-1; TRBD1 might be the D (5 bases). V gave up 3 bases and J gave up 5 bases, with 13 bases separating them. This CDR3 is 14 amino acids long. The germline gives CDR1 ENHRY, CDR2 SYGVKD. CDR3 residues: CAISEGALETEAFF. The DNA for the CDR3 is TGTGCCATCAGTGAAGGGGCGCTGGAAACTGAAGCTTTCTTT.

This clonotype was detected only a few times. The J gene is TRBJ1-5, the V gene TRBV2; D is undetermined. This CDR3 is 12 amino acids long. Germline V gene sequence: CDR1 SNHLY, CDR2 FYNNEI. V lost 6 bases and J 11 bases, leaving 14 bases between the germline ends. CDR3 coding DNA: TGTGCCAGCAGCCCACACCCTAGGACCCAGCATTTT. Its translation: CASSPHPRTQHF.

The J gene is TRBJ1-4, the V gene TRBV5-1; perhaps TRBD1 as D (5 bases). The CDR3 has 15 residues. V was shortened by 0 bases and J by 6 bases, with 12 bases between the two germline ends. Germline V CDR1 and CDR2: SGHRS, YFSETQ. CDR3 DNA sequence: TGCGCCAGCAGCTTGGCGGGGCGTGCGGATGAAAAACTGTTTTTT. Protein sequence: CASSLAGRADEKLFF.

In its sample, this clonotype was seen a few times. The genes are TRBV5-1 and TRBJ2-1; D is tentatively TRBD1 or TRBD2 (6 bases each). The CDR3 totals 14 residues. Between the trimmed V and J ends, which lost 4 bases and 10 bases, there was a span of 18 bases. CDR1 SGHRS and CDR2 YFSETQ come from the germline V gene. The CDR3 DNA is TGCGCCAGCAGCACGGACGGTCTAGGGGGGGAGCAGTTCTTC. Translating it yields CASSTDGLGGEQFF.

CDR3 nucleotide sequence: TGCGCCAGCAGCTGGATCACAGATACGCAGTATTTT. Translated, it gives CASSWITDTQYF. The chain joins TRBV5-1 to TRBJ2-3, with D uncertain. The CDR3 consists of 12 residues. V gave up 3 bases and J gave up 2 bases, with 4 bases separating them. Germline CDR1 is SGHRS and CDR2 is YFSETQ.

This clonotype was seen a handful of times. J is TRBJ2-5 and V is TRBV20-1, with D possibly TRBD2 on 6 matching bases. CDR1 is DFQATT and CDR2 is SNEGSKA in the germline V gene (reference sequence). V lost 6 bases and J lost 8, with 19 bases in between. The CDR3 is made up of 13 amino acids. CDR3 bases: TGCAGTGCCAGGCCGGGACTCCGACCAACCCAGTACTTC. Its translation: CSARPGLRPTQYF.